A single sample is the source of the 29 T cell receptor beta chains below, sequenced in a study of T-cell memory formation after mild COVID-19 (TCRdb year 2021). The library came from 5' RACE. The listed sequencing device is Illumina NovaSeq 6000. Using fastp at Q25 and MiXCR, TCRdb reprocessed the public reads and kept productive beta chains. One record per CDR3 amino acid sequence lists the most common genes and DNA. A total of under 550,000 distinct CDR3 sequences appear in this sample, around a sixth of them only once. Roughly an eighth of the sample is taken by the ten largest. Sequencing was performed on PBMCs or a T cell subset sorted from them (not recorded which). The receptors were sampled from an adult woman who had mild COVID-19 (a few samples of this study predate the infection). The sample titles of this study are shuffled in the database, so cell type and time point are left out; the donor was told from shared clones.

The chain couples TRBV24-1 to TRBJ2-3; a possible D gene is TRBD1 (5 bases). Germline-derived CDR1 and CDR2 are KGHDR and SFDVKD. Deletions cut 2 bases from V and 0 bases from J, with 14 bases between. CDR3 length: 17 amino acids. The CDR3 region has the DNA TGTGCCACCAGTGATTCAAGCAGGGCGCCTAGCACAGATACGCAGTATTTT. This translates into CATSDSSRAPSTDTQYF.

The chain combines TRBV7-9 with TRBJ2-2; 9 positions match TRBD2. CDR1 is SEHNR, CDR2 FQNEAQ, per germline (reference sequence). V lost 5 bases and J lost 5; bases outside the gene matches: 6. This CDR3 comprises 15 residues. The CDR3 DNA reads TGTGCCAGCAGCCTCACTAGCGGGTGGACCGGGGAGCTGTTTTTT. Its translation is CASSLTSGWTGELFF.

In this sample, this clonotype turned up a few times. The chain links TRBV19 to TRBJ2-1, with 12 bases matching TRBD2. The germline V gene encodes CDR1 LNHDA and CDR2 SQIVND (reference sequence). V lost 6 bases, J lost 4 bases, and 7 bases stayed unmatched. There are 16 residues in the CDR3. The CDR3 DNA reads as TGTGCCAGTAGGGGGGCGACTAGCGGGGGTTACAATGAGCAGTTCTTC. It encodes CASRGATSGGYNEQFF.

The table lists this clonotype with a few counts. Here the CDR3 DNA reads TGTGCCACCAGTGAAGGACAGACCTACGAGCAGTACTTC. Protein sequence: CATSEGQTYEQYF. The chain is built from TRBV24-1 and TRBJ2-7; D might be TRBD1 (6 bases). Germline V gene lookup returns CDR1 KGHDR and CDR2 SFDVKD. The CDR3 sequence is 13 residues long. V was shortened by 4 bases and J by 2 bases, with 8 bases between the two germline ends.

This clonotype was recorded many times. This sequence joins TRBV6-5 and TRBJ2-7; unclear D gene. The CDR3 has 13 amino acids. Germline V lookup: CDR1 MNHEY, CDR2 SVGAGI. Trimming took off 4 bases at V and 3 bases at J, with 10 bases between the two ends. The CDR3 coding sequence is TGTGCCAGCAGTTTTATGGGAAACTACGAGCAGTACTTC. Translation gives CASSFMGNYEQYF.

The J gene is TRBJ2-1, the V gene TRBV12-3 or TRBV12-4; D call uncertain. This CDR3 has 11 amino acids. V dropped 10 bases and J dropped 8 bases, with 12 bases sitting between them. The chain's CDR3 is CATWSGHEQFF. The CDR3 nucleotides are TGTGCCACCTGGAGTGGGCATGAGCAGTTCTTC.

This clonotype was seen a handful of times. V gene TRBV12-3 or TRBV12-4 combines with J gene TRBJ1-1; D is perhaps TRBD1 (6 bases). CDR3 size: 15 residues. The ends were cut back, 6 bases at V and 1 base at J, with 15 bases in the middle. The CDR3 DNA reads TGTGCCAGCAGGACTGACGACAGGCGGAACACTGAAGCTTTCTTT. It codes for CASRTDDRRNTEAFF.

The chain employs TRBV20-1 and TRBJ2-2, with 9 bases matching TRBD2. V lost 2 bases to trimming and J lost 5 bases; unmatched junction nucleotides: 12. The germline gives CDR1 DFQATT, CDR2 SNEGSKA (reference sequence). The CDR3 is made up of 17 amino acids. This CDR3 reads CSARPHLAGEGTGELFF. The CDR3 DNA is TGCAGTGCTAGACCCCATTTAGCGGGAGAGGGGACCGGGGAGCTGTTTTTT.

This clonotype was counted between two and nine times. J is TRBJ2-1 and V is TRBV7-2; 9 nucleotides line up with TRBD2. Germline CDR1 is SGHTA and CDR2 is FQGNSA. With 4 bases clipped from V and 2 bases from J, the junction kept 12 bases outside the gene matches. The CDR3 consists of 18 residues. CDR3 in DNA: TGTGCCAGCAGCTCGCATTATTTAGCGGGAGTCCCCTACAATGAGCAGTTCTTC. It translates to CASSSHYLAGVPYNEQFF.

The rearrangement uses TRBV30 and TRBJ1-2; D ambiguous. Germline CDR1 and CDR2: GTSNPN and SVGIG (reference sequence). Trimming took off 2 bases at V and 9 bases at J, with 10 bases between the two ends. The CDR3 runs 11 residues. The CDR3 loop is CAWSRGERYTF. CDR3 bases: TGTGCCTGGAGTCGGGGAGAGCGCTACACCTTC. The variable domain in full, with the rest retrieved from reference TRBV30 and TRBJ1-2, is SQTIHQWPATLVQPVGSPLSLECTVEGTSNPNLYWYRQAAGRGLQLLFYSVGIGQISSEVPQNLSASRPQDRQFILSSKKLLLSDSGFYLCAWSRGERYTFGSGTRLTVV.

The gene calls are TRBV6-5 and TRBJ1-5; TRBD1 aligns across 11 bases. The CDR3 loop spans 17 amino acids. CDR1 and CDR2 (germline): MNHEY, SVGAGI. J lost 0 bases, V lost 5 bases, and 6 bases had no gene match. The CDR3 DNA sequence: TGTGCCAGCAGTCGGACAGGGGGCTTTGGTAGCAATCAGCCCCAGCATTTT. Translated: CASSRTGGFGSNQPQHF.

The V and J genes are TRBV6-1 and TRBJ1-5, with D possibly matching TRBD1 (5 bases). Germline V gene lookup returns CDR1 MNHNS and CDR2 SASEGT. Trimming pared 3 bases from V and 0 bases from J, leaving 12 bases between. CDR3 size: 16 residues. For the CDR3, the DNA is TGTGCCAGCAGTGATTCAGGGTGGGCTAGCAATCAGCCCCAGCATTTT. This encodes CASSDSGWASNQPQHF.

The sample holds a few counts of this clonotype. The rearrangement links TRBV19 to TRBJ2-7, with D possibly TRBD2 on 7 matching bases. Germline V gives CDR1 LNHDA, CDR2 SQIVND (reference sequence). This CDR3 is built from 13 residues. V dropped 7 bases and J dropped 7 bases, with 17 bases sitting between them. As DNA, the CDR3 is TGTGCCAGTACCTCTACAGGGAGGGGAGAGCAGTACTTC. Translated: CASTSTGRGEQYF.

Many counts were recorded for this clonotype. The V call is TRBV7-9, the J call TRBJ1-1, with a possible D match to TRBD1 (5 bases). In germline, CDR1 is SEHNR, CDR2 FQNEAQ (reference sequence). V dropped 10 bases and J dropped 4 bases, with 13 bases sitting between them. This CDR3 region has 12 residues. The CDR3 reads CATTGQGTEAFF. CDR3 sequence (DNA): TGTGCCACCACGGGGCAGGGCACTGAAGCTTTCTTT.

The chain joins TRBV25-1 to TRBJ1-5, with D unclear. The CDR3 loop spans 13 amino acids. Between the trimmed V and J ends, which lost 4 bases and 4 bases, there was a span of 8 bases. The germline V gene has CDR1 MGHDK and CDR2 SYGVNS. CDR3 amino acids: CASSGGFNQPQHF. The DNA of the CDR3 is TGTGCCAGCAGTGGTGGGTTTAATCAGCCCCAGCATTTT.

This clonotype was seen a few times. The V and J genes are TRBV5-4 and TRBJ2-5; D is tentatively TRBD1 or TRBD2 (6 bases each). Trimming shortened V by 0 bases and J by 3 bases, and 12 bases separated the two germline ends. Looked up from germline, CDR1 is SGHNT and CDR2 is YYREEE (reference sequence). The CDR3 runs to 15 residues. In nucleotides, the CDR3 is TGTGCCAGCAGCTTGGCACCGGGGGACAAAGAGACCCAGTACTTC. Translated, it gives CASSLAPGDKETQYF.

This clonotype has just a few counts. The V call is TRBV15, the J call TRBJ2-7; TRBD1 matches 9 bases. This CDR3 has 15 amino acids. CDR1 LNHNV and CDR2 YYDKDF come from the germline V gene (reference sequence). Trimming at V came to 1 base and at J to 3 bases, leaving 4 bases not matched to a gene. In nucleotides, the CDR3 is TGTGCCACCAGCAGAGGACAGGGGGGAAACTACGAGCAGTACTTC. Translation gives CATSRGQGGNYEQYF.

This clonotype was detected a few times. This rearrangement joins TRBV7-9 to TRBJ2-2; 8 bases line up with TRBD1. The CDR3 length is 14 residues. Germline V CDR1 and CDR2: SEHNR, FQNEAQ (reference sequence). With 3 bases clipped from V and 6 bases from J, the junction kept 3 bases outside the gene matches. This CDR3 reads CASSLRQGPGELFF. CDR3 nucleotides: TGTGCCAGCAGCTTGAGACAGGGGCCCGGGGAGCTGTTTTTT.

The chain couples TRBV18 to TRBJ2-7; D not certain. Germline CDR1 and CDR2: KGHSH and LQKENI. V gave up 0 bases and J gave up 0 bases, with 3 bases separating them. CDR3 length equals 13 residues. CDR3 region: CASSPPTSYEQYF. As DNA, the CDR3 is TGTGCCAGCTCACCACCCACCTCCTACGAGCAGTACTTC.

This clonotype was detected only a few times. One junction end disagrees with the germline gene, perhaps due to a read error. The chain carries TRBV7-6 and TRBJ1-4; D possibly corresponds to TRBD1 (5 bases). CDR1 and CDR2 from the germline V gene are SGHVS and FNYEAQ. The CDR3 is 12 residues long. The CDR3 is CASSFLRDAPSF. CDR3 sequence (DNA): TGTGCCAGCAGCTTTCTTCGGGACGCTCCCTCTTTT.

J is TRBJ1-5 and V is TRBV12-3 or TRBV12-4, with D possibly TRBD1 on 5 matching bases. CDR3 length: 16 residues. Trimming cost V 6 bases and J 6 bases, with 21 bases left between them. CDR3 coding DNA: TGTGCCAGCAGGGGACTGGGCAGTGAGGGATCTCAGCCCCAGCATTTT. It is translated as CASRGLGSEGSQPQHF.

This clonotype was detected only a few times. The chain uses TRBV14 and TRBJ2-2; D remains ambiguous. Trimming removed 0 bases from V and 4 bases from J, with 6 bases in between. Germline values: CDR1 SGHDN, CDR2 FVKESK. The CDR3 consists of 14 residues. The CDR3 coding sequence is TGTGCCAGCAGCCAAGAAAGTCTCACCGGGGAGCTGTTTTTT. Its protein product is CASSQESLTGELFF. The full variable domain, its missing parts supplied by reference TRBV14 and TRBJ2-2, is EAGVTQFPSHSVIEKGQTVTLRCDPISGHDNLYWYRRVMGKEIKFLLHFVKESKQDESGMPNNRFLAERTGGTYSTLKVQPAELEDSGVYFCASSQESLTGELFFGEGSRLTVL.

This clonotype was counted between two and nine times. The chain joins TRBV6-4 to TRBJ2-3; D is perhaps TRBD1 or TRBD2 (5 bases each). The CDR3 sequence is 17 residues long. V was clipped by 3 bases and J by 1 base, with 17 bases between them. Germline CDR1 and CDR2: MRHNA and SNTAGT. The CDR3 sequence is CASSEFGTPSRTDTQYF. The CDR3 DNA reads TGTGCCAGCAGTGAGTTCGGGACCCCGAGCCGCACAGATACGCAGTATTTT.

This clonotype was counted between two and nine times. For the CDR3, the DNA is TGTGCCATCAGTGAGGGAAGGACTGACGGGGTCGATGAGCAGTTCTTC. Encoded protein: CAISEGRTDGVDEQFF. The rearrangement links TRBV10-3 to TRBJ2-1, with D possibly matching TRBD2 (5 bases). This CDR3 contains 16 residues. CDR1 ENHRY and CDR2 SYGVKD come from the germline V gene. V dropped 2 bases and J dropped 8 bases, with 19 bases sitting between them.

This clonotype was counted only a few times. CDR3 protein: CATSDARTRNEKLFF. The CDR3, as DNA: TGTGCCACCAGTGACGCCCGGACAAGGAATGAAAAACTGTTTTTT. The chain couples TRBV24-1 to TRBJ1-4; a possible D gene is TRBD1 (5 bases). The CDR3 is made up of 15 amino acids. The germline CDR1 and CDR2 sequences are KGHDR and SFDVKD. V was trimmed by 4 bases and J by 5 bases, leaving 13 bases between them.

The chain uses TRBV5-1 and TRBJ1-1, with TRBD1 matching 8 bases. The CDR3 extends over 14 amino acids. Losses at the gene ends were 3 bases for V and 3 bases for J; bases not matched to a gene: 4. CDR1 and CDR2 from the germline V gene are SGHRS and YFSETQ. CDR3 DNA sequence: TGCGCCAGCAGCTCACTGGGACAGGACACTGAAGCTTTCTTT. This encodes CASSSLGQDTEAFF.

This clonotype occurred a few times. V and J are TRBV20-1 and TRBJ1-1; 7 bases match TRBD1. This CDR3 contains 19 residues. V was pared by 6 bases and J by 5 bases, with 27 bases of the junction left unmatched. Germline CDR1 and CDR2: DFQATT and SNEGSKA (reference sequence). CDR3 sequence: CSAKHRGRGSVVYSTEAFF. CDR3 coding DNA: TGCAGTGCGAAGCACAGGGGTCGGGGGTCGGTCGTTTATTCTACTGAAGCTTTCTTT.

V usage is TRBV6-5 and J usage is TRBJ1-1; 7 nucleotides align to TRBD1. This CDR3 region has 18 residues. J was trimmed by 2 bases and V by 1 base; bases with no gene match: 13. Germline assignment: CDR1 MNHEY and CDR2 SVGAGI. CDR3 sequence reads: CASSYYQPGQSYNTEAFF. CDR3 nucleotide sequence: TGTGCCAGCAGTTACTACCAGCCGGGACAGTCCTATAACACTGAAGCTTTCTTT.

This clonotype appeared a few times. The rearrangement uses TRBV15 and TRBJ2-1; 11 nucleotides match TRBD2. Looked up from germline, CDR1 is LNHNV and CDR2 is YYDKDF (reference sequence). The CDR3 has 15 residues. The trim removed 0 bases at V and 9 bases at J, leaving 4 bases unmatched. The CDR3 spells CATSRDPLAGGEQFF. CDR3 nucleotide sequence: TGTGCCACCAGCAGAGATCCCCTAGCGGGAGGTGAGCAGTTCTTC.